This TCR beta chain derives from a study of T cells in Graves' hyperthyroidism and ophthalmopathy. RNA transcripts gave rise to amplified TCR beta CDR3 regions. During a first-round RT-PCR of the TCR CDR3, the HTBI primer set was used. TCRdb called the multiplex PCR reads again in MiXCR, with one record for every CDR3 protein. The sample yields about 760,000 distinct CDR3 sequences, over 35% seen once. This clonotype was recorded at least ten times. Trimming removed 6 bases at V and 2 bases at J, with 17 bases between. The germline V gene encodes CDR1 SQVTM and CDR2 ANQGSEA. The CDR3 runs to 14 residues.

V gene TRBV29-1 combines with J gene TRBJ2-7, with D tentatively TRBD1 (6 bases). The TCR was taken from a woman in her forties with Graves' hyperthyroidism. The source material was blood. Written as DNA, the CDR3 is TGCAGCGTAGCATATACAGGGTACCCCTACGAGCAGTACTTC. This gives the protein CSVAYTGYPYEQYF.